This passage covers 28 T cell receptor beta chains from one sample sequenced in a study of T cell responses to AZD1222 COVID-19 vaccine. Libraries were prepared by immunoSEQ multiplex PCR; TCRdb keeps only in-frame clonotypes and omits some of them. The sample holds about 110,000 clones, 92% seen once. The sample here was peripheral blood, taken 28 days after the second AZD1222 dose. These receptors were collected from an adult who received the AZD1222 COVID-19 vaccine.

The chain is built from TRBV6-5 and TRBJ2-7; unclear D gene. The CDR3 is 11 residues long. Trimming removed 2 bases at V and 5 bases at J, with 4 bases between. Germline loops: CDR1 MNHEY, CDR2 SVGAGI. The CDR3, as DNA: TGTGCCAGCAGTTACCTGGACGAGCAGTACTTC. Residues: CASSYLDEQYF.

This clone was recorded once. The CDR3 DNA follows: TGTGCCAGCTCACCACAGGGTTTGGGCGGAAACACCATATATTTT. Protein product: CASSPQGLGGNTIYF. V is TRBV18 and J is TRBJ1-3; D unclear. In germline, CDR1 is KGHSH, CDR2 LQKENI. This CDR3 region has 15 residues. The V gene lost 1 base and the J gene lost 4 bases, with 11 bases spanning the gap.

V and J are TRBV7-3 and TRBJ2-1; possibly TRBD2 for D (5 bases). The V end was cut by 5 bases, the J end by 2 bases, with 10 bases between. Germline lookup yields CDR1 SGHTA and CDR2 FQGTGA. This CDR3 has 14 residues. The CDR3 loop is CASSQSGTYNEQFF. The CDR3 bases are TGTGCCAGCAGCCAGTCCGGGACCTACAATGAGCAGTTCTTC.

CDR3 loop: CASSLSGEKETQYF. The CDR3 coding sequence is TGTGCCAGCAGCTTGTCGGGGGAGAAAGAGACCCAGTACTTC. The chain links TRBV5-4 to TRBJ2-5, with D possibly matching TRBD2 (6 bases). Germline CDR1 is SGHNT and CDR2 is YYREEE (reference sequence). V lost 1 base, J lost 3 bases, and 10 bases lay in between. The CDR3 totals 14 residues.

This clone was recorded once. V is TRBV6-6 and J is TRBJ1-2; D remains ambiguous. Looked up from germline, CDR1 is MNHNY and CDR2 is SVGAGI (reference sequence). This CDR3 contains 16 residues. V shed 0 bases and J shed 1 base, with 12 bases lying between them. The CDR3 is CASSYSKFAGNYGYTF. The CDR3 nucleotides are TGTGCCAGCAGTTACTCGAAATTCGCGGGTAACTATGGCTACACCTTC.

This chain uses TRBV18 with TRBJ1-5; 7 nucleotides match TRBD1. The CDR3 is made up of 15 amino acids. Germline CDR1 reads KGHSH; CDR2 reads LQKENI. Trimming cost V 0 bases and J 2 bases; bases outside gene matches: 1. CDR3 bases: TGTGCCAGCTCACCACCCGACAGGGGCAATCAGCCCCAGCATTTT. This gives the protein CASSPPDRGNQPQHF.

V is TRBV5-1 and J is TRBJ2-1, with 10 nucleotides matching TRBD2. Unmatched junction bases numbered 13, after V lost 7 bases and J lost 9 bases. This CDR3 comprises 15 residues. The germline V gene has CDR1 SGHRS and CDR2 YFSETQ. In DNA, the CDR3 is TGCGCCAGCCGAGCGTCGGGGACTAGCGTTGGTGAGCAGTTCTTC. This encodes CASRASGTSVGEQFF.

The chain employs TRBV9 and TRBJ2-7; no clear D. Trimming took off 0 bases at V and 4 bases at J, with 11 bases between the two ends. CDR1 and CDR2 (germline): SGDLS, YYNGEE. The CDR3 contains 14 residues. The DNA of the CDR3 is TGTGCCAGCAGCGTAGCTGACGCACGTTACGAGCAGTACTTC. As protein: CASSVADARYEQYF.

This clone has only one observation. The CDR3 DNA follows: TGTGCCAGCAGCTTTCTAGCTGGCTACGAGCAGTACTTC. Protein: CASSFLAGYEQYF. The chain uses TRBV7-3 and TRBJ2-7; D may be TRBD2 (5 bases). V was shortened by 3 bases and J by 3 bases, with 9 bases between the two germline ends. Germline CDR1 is SGHTA and CDR2 is FQGTGA. The CDR3 has 13 residues.

In its sample, this clone was seen once. The V and J genes are TRBV6-4 and TRBJ2-3, with D maybe TRBD1 (5 bases). This CDR3 has 12 residues. Germline V gene data show CDR1 as MRHNA and CDR2 as SNTAGT. The V and J ends lost 0 bases and 10 bases respectively, with 8 bases between them. The CDR3 DNA reads TGTGCCAGCAGTGACTCAAGGGGTGCGCAGTATTTT. As protein: CASSDSRGAQYF.

The chain links TRBV7-8 to TRBJ1-2, with D possibly matching TRBD1 (6 bases). V was cut by 5 bases and J by 7 bases, with 20 bases left in between. Germline loops: CDR1 SGHVS, CDR2 FQNEAQ. The CDR3 runs to 15 residues. The CDR3 loop is CASSQFSTGWGGYTF. The DNA for the CDR3 is TGTGCCAGCAGCCAGTTCTCCACAGGGTGGGGTGGCTACACCTTC.

The rearrangement joins TRBV6-6 to TRBJ1-4; no firm D call. The CDR3 runs 12 residues. The germline CDR1 and CDR2 sequences are MNHNY and SVGAGI (reference sequence). Trimming removed 0 bases from V and 8 bases from J, with 4 bases in between. Here the CDR3 reads CASSYSGEKLFF. In nucleotides, the CDR3 is TGTGCCAGCAGTTACTCGGGGGAAAAACTGTTTTTT.

The rearrangement links TRBV2 to TRBJ1-5, with D maybe TRBD1 (5 bases). Germline CDR1 reads SNHLY; CDR2 reads FYNNEI. Deletions cut 2 bases from V and 0 bases from J, with 8 bases between. CDR3 length: 15 residues. The CDR3 reads CASSETGGSNQPQHF. In DNA, the CDR3 is TGTGCCAGCAGTGAAACCGGGGGTAGCAATCAGCCCCAGCATTTT.

The J gene is TRBJ1-2, the V gene TRBV5-4; D remains unclear. The CDR3 sequence is 14 residues long. The germline V gene encodes CDR1 SGHNT and CDR2 YYREEE (reference sequence). V lost 0 bases to trimming and J lost 8 bases, with 14 bases between them. Written as DNA, the CDR3 is TGTGCCAGCAGCTTGGAATCTGGAAATCAGGGCTACACCTTC. Amino acids: CASSLESGNQGYTF.

The V gene is TRBV19, the J gene TRBJ1-1, with 7 positions matching TRBD1. Germline V CDR1 and CDR2: LNHDA, SQIVND (reference sequence). This CDR3 has 15 amino acids. The J segment lost 4 bases and the V segment lost 7 bases, leaving 12 bases of the junction unmatched. CDR3 in DNA: TGTGCCAGTACCCCCTCCGACAGGGCGGTCACTGAAGCTTTCTTT. Its protein product is CASTPSDRAVTEAFF.

J is TRBJ1-1 and V is TRBV30, with 7 bases lining up with TRBD1. V was pared by 4 bases and J by 1 base, with 3 bases of the junction left unmatched. CDR1 and CDR2 (germline): GTSNPN, SVGIG (reference sequence). The length of the CDR3 is 13 residues. This CDR3 reads CAWNGQANTEAFF. CDR3 nucleotide sequence: TGTGCCTGGAACGGACAGGCGAACACTGAAGCTTTCTTT.

The gene calls are TRBV7-9 and TRBJ2-1, with D tentatively TRBD1 or TRBD2 (6 bases each). Trimming removed 3 bases at V and 4 bases at J, with 10 bases between. The CDR3 consists of 14 residues. Germline V CDR1 and CDR2: SEHNR, FQNEAQ (reference sequence). CDR3 nucleotides: TGTGCCAGCAGCTTTAGAGGGGGGTACAATGAGCAGTTCTTC. It is translated as CASSFRGGYNEQFF.

The V call is TRBV6-5, the J call TRBJ1-5, with D maybe TRBD1 (6 bases). Trimming shortened V by 8 bases and J by 2 bases, and 10 bases separated the two germline ends. The CDR3 has 13 amino acids. Per the germline V gene, CDR1 is MNHEY and CDR2 is SVGAGI. The CDR3 coding sequence is TGTGCCAGCCAAAAGGGGGGCAATCAGCCCCAGCATTTT. Its translation: CASQKGGNQPQHF.

The chain carries TRBV5-1 and TRBJ2-2, with TRBD2 matching 10 bases. V shed 4 bases and J 7 bases; nucleotides not matched to a gene: 10. The V gene's germline CDR1 is SGHRS and CDR2 YFSETQ. This CDR3 is 16 amino acids long. CDR3 DNA: TGCGCCAGCAGCCCGAGGCCTAGCGGGGGTGACGGGGAGCTGTTTTTT. The encoded protein is CASSPRPSGGDGELFF.

The chain combines TRBV7-9 with TRBJ1-6; D gene uncertain. The CDR3 is 16 residues long. The germline V gene has CDR1 SEHNR and CDR2 FQNEAQ (reference sequence). Trimming took 5 bases from V and 5 from J, leaving 16 bases between them. This CDR3 is CASSPRGQGNNSPLHF. Written as DNA, the CDR3 is TGTGCCAGCAGCCCTCGTGGGCAAGGAAATAATTCACCCCTCCACTTT.

This clone was counted a few times. This chain's CDR3 is CASSLALAEGSEQYF. Written as DNA, the CDR3 is TGTGCCAGCAGCTTAGCCCTGGCGGAGGGTAGCGAGCAGTACTTC. The chain joins TRBV7-9 to TRBJ2-7; a weak D match, TRBD2 (6 bases). The CDR3 is 15 amino acids. V was pared by 0 bases and J by 6 bases, with 15 bases between. Germline assignment: CDR1 SEHNR and CDR2 FQNEAQ (reference sequence).

The V call is TRBV5-1, the J call TRBJ2-5, with unresolved D. Germline-derived CDR1 and CDR2 are SGHRS and YFSETQ. V was trimmed by 2 bases and J by 5 bases, leaving 19 bases between them. The CDR3 loop spans 16 amino acids. The CDR3 bases are TGCGCCAGCAGCTTCAGCGATGGCCCACCAATGGAGACCCAGTACTTC. Translating gives CASSFSDGPPMETQYF.

This clone was recorded once. The CDR3 sequence is CASVEVAGTQPQHF. The CDR3 nucleotides read TGTGCCAGCGTTGAGGTAGCGGGAACTCAGCCCCAGCATTTT. This chain connects TRBV2 to TRBJ1-5; D gene unclear. V was clipped by 8 bases and J by 6 bases, with 17 bases between them. This CDR3 contains 14 residues. The germline CDR1 and CDR2 sequences are SNHLY and FYNNEI.

The chain uses TRBV11-2 and TRBJ1-2; 8 bases are a match to TRBD1. The CDR3 runs to 13 residues. The J segment lost 8 bases and the V segment lost 5 bases, leaving 7 bases of the junction unmatched. CDR1 is SGHAT, CDR2 FQNNGV, per germline. The CDR3 DNA follows: TGTGCCAGCAGCCCAGGGGGCGGGGCAGGCTACACCTTC. It encodes CASSPGGGAGYTF.

The chain joins TRBV3-1 (or the pseudogene TRBV3-2) to TRBJ1-1, with TRBD1 as a possible D gene (5 bases). Per the germline V gene, CDR1 is LGHDT and CDR2 is YNNKEL (reference sequence). The CDR3 covers 15 residues. Trimming cost V 0 bases and J 9 bases, with 17 bases left between them. The CDR3 nucleotides read TGTGCCAGCAGCCAAGATCGCGGTGTCGGGGGAAAAGCTTTCTTT. Residues: CASSQDRGVGGKAFF.

The chain combines TRBV28 with TRBJ1-1, with 7 bases matching TRBD1. The V segment lost 5 bases and the J segment 0 bases; nucleotides outside the gene matches: 12. The CDR3 consists of 17 residues. Germline V gene lookup returns CDR1 MDHEN and CDR2 SYDVKM. The CDR3 sequence: CASSRYATGLMNTEAFF. The CDR3 coding sequence is TGTGCCAGCAGTCGTTACGCGACAGGGTTAATGAACACTGAAGCTTTCTTT.

This chain links TRBV12-3 or TRBV12-4 with TRBJ2-1; the D gene is possibly TRBD2 (6 bases). The ends were cut back, 7 bases at V and 3 bases at J, with 10 bases in the middle. The length of the CDR3 is 13 residues. CDR3 sequence reads: CASILGGYNEQFF. CDR3 DNA sequence: TGTGCCAGCATCCTGGGGGGCTACAATGAGCAGTTCTTC.

This chain uses TRBV19 with TRBJ1-6; 8 nucleotides align to TRBD1. V trimming: 4 bases; J trimming: 0 bases; junction bases outside the gene matches: 11. CDR3 length: 19 amino acids. The germline gives CDR1 LNHDA, CDR2 SQIVND (reference sequence). DNA of the CDR3: TGTGCCAGTAGTACAGGACAGGGATGGACTAGCTCCTATAATTCACCCCTCCACTTT. It codes for CASSTGQGWTSSYNSPLHF.